This T cell receptor beta chain was identified during a study of blood T cell repertoires in COVID-19. The assay was immunoSEQ multiplex PCR, and TCRdb's table has in-frame clones only and misses some. The sample shows approximately 380,000 clones, roughly 91% of them seen only once. Cohort assignment relied on participant-reported clinical history. CDR1 and CDR2 from the germline V gene are SGHTA and FQGNSA. The CDR3 is made up of 15 amino acids. Trimming left V 2 bases short and J 4 bases short, with 14 bases between. Material for sequencing was PBMCs or T cells enriched from blood (not recorded which). The rearrangement links TRBV7-2 to TRBJ1-2; D may be TRBD1 (5 bases). This receptor was taken from a woman aged 18-35 years who had recovered from COVID-19. CDR3 sequence (DNA): TGTGCCAGCAGCTTACCGTCGGGGGTACGCTATGGCTACACCTTC. Translated, it gives CASSLPSGVRYGYTF.